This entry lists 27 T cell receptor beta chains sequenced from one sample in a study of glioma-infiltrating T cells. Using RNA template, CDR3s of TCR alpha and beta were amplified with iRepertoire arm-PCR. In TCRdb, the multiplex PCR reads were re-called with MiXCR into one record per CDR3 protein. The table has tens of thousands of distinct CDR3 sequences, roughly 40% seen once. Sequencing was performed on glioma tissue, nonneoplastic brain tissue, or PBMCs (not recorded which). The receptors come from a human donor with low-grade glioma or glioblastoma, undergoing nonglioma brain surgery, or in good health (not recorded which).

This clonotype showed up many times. CDR3 loop: CAAGTQTVANTGELFF. The CDR3 DNA follows: TGTGCCGCCGGGACTCAAACGGTCGCGAACACCGGGGAGCTGTTTTTT. This chain connects TRBV10-3 to TRBJ2-2, with D maybe TRBD2 (6 bases). This CDR3 contains 16 residues. Germline CDR1 ENHRY, CDR2 SYGVKD. The V and J ends lost 11 bases and 0 bases respectively, with 19 bases between them.

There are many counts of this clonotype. CDR3 region: CASSLAGDGYTGELFF. Written as DNA, the CDR3 is TGTGCCAGCAGTTTAGCGGGAGACGGGTATACCGGGGAGCTGTTTTTT. The V call is TRBV6-1, the J call TRBJ2-2; 9 bases line up with TRBD2. Germline-derived CDR1 and CDR2 are MNHNS and SASEGT. The J segment lost 5 bases and the V segment lost 5 bases, leaving 9 bases of the junction unmatched. The CDR3 runs to 16 residues.

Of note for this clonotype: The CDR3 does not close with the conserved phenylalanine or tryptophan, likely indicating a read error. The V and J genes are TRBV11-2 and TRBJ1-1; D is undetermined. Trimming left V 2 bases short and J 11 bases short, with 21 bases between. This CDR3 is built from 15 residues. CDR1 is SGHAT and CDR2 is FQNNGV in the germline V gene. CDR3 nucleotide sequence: TGTGCCAGCAGCTTATCCTCGCAGACCCTTCGAGAGGCTTTCCTT. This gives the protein CASSLSSQTLREAFL.

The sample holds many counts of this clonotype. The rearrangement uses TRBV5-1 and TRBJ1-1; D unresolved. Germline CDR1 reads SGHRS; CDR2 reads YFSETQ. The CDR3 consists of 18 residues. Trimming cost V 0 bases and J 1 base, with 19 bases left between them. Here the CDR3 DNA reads TGCGCCAGCAGCTTGGGGATTCTTCAAATAGCCGGGAACACTGAAGCTTTCTTT. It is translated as CASSLGILQIAGNTEAFF. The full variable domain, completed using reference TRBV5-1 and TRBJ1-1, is KAGVTQTPRYLIKTRGQQVTLSCSPISGHRSVSWYQQTPGQGLQFLFEYFSETQRNKGNFPGRFSGRQFSNSRSEMNVSTLELGDSALYLCASSLGILQIAGNTEAFFGQGTRLTVV.

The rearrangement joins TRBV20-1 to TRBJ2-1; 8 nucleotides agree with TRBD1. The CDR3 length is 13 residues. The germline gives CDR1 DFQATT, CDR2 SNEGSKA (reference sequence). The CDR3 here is CGDRTGSNNEQFF. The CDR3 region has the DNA TGCGGTGATAGGACAGGGTCCAACAATGAGCAGTTCTTC.

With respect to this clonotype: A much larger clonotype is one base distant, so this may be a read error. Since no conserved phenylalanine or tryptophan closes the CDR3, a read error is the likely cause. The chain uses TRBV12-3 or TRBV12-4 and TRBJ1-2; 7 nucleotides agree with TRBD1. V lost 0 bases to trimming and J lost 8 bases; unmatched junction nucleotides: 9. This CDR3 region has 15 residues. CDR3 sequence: CASSLASGRGYGYTI. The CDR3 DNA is TGTGCCAGCAGTTTAGCGAGTGGCAGGGGGTACGGCTACACCATC.

As DNA, the CDR3 is TGTGCCATAGGGGAGAGGGGCCTAACTGAAGCTTTCTTT. Its protein product is CAIGERGLTEAFF. The chain combines TRBV6-5 with TRBJ1-1; D perhaps matches TRBD1 (5 bases). The CDR3 contains 13 residues. CDR1 and CDR2 from the germline V gene are MNHEY and SVGAGI. V was shortened by 10 bases and J by 5 bases, with 17 bases between the two germline ends.

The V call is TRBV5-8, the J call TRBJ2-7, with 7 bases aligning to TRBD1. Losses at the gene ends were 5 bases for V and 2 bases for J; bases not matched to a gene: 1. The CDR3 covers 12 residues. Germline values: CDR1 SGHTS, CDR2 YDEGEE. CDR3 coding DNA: TGTGCCAGCAGGGGACAGACCTACGAGCAGTACTTC. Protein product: CASRGQTYEQYF.

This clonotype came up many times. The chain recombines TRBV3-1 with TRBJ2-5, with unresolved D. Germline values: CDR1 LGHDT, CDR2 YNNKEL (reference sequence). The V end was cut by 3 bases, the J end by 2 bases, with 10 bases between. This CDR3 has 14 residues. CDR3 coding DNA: TGTGCCAGCAGCCACGCCCGGCCACAAGAGACCCAGTACTTC. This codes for CASSHARPQETQYF.

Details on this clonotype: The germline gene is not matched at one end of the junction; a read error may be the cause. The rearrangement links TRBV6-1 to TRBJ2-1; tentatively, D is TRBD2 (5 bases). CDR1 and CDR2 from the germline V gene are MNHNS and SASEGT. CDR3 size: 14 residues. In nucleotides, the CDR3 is TGTGCCGGCAGTGAAAGACGGGAATCCTACGAGCAGTTCTTC. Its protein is CAGSERRESYEQFF.

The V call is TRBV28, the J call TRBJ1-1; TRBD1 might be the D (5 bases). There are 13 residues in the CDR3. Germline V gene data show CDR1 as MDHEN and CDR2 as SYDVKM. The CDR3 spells CVSSLDSSTEAFF. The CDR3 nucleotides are TGTGTTAGCAGCTTAGACAGCTCCACTGAAGCTTTCTTT.

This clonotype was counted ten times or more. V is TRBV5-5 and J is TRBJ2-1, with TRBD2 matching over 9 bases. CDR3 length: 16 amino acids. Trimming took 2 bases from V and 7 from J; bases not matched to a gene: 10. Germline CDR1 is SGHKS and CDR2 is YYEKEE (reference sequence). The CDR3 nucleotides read TGTGCCAGCAGCTTCCAGGGGTCTAGCGGGGTAAATGAGCAGTTCTTC. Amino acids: CASSFQGSSGVNEQFF.

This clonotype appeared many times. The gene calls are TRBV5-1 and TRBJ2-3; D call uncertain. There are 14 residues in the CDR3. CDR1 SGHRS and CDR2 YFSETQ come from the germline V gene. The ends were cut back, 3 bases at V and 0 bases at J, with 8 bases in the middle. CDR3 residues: CASSSRYSTDTQYF. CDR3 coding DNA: TGCGCCAGCAGCTCCCGGTATAGCACAGATACGCAGTATTTT.

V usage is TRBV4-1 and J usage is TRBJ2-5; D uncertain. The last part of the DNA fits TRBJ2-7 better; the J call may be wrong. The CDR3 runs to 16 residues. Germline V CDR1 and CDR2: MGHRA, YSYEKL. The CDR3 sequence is CASSHSSGLETYEQYF. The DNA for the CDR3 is TGCGCCAGCAGCCATTCTTCGGGCCTTGAGACCTACGAGCAGTACTTC.

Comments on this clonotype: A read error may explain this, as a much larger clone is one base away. The CDR3 coding sequence is TGTGCCAGCAGTTTAGAAGGACTAATGCGGTTCTTC. It yields the protein CASSLEGLMRFF. The V call is TRBV12-3 or TRBV12-4, the J call TRBJ2-1; TRBD2 is a possible D gene (6 bases). V shed 1 base and J shed 15 bases, with 13 bases lying between them. CDR3 length equals 12 residues.

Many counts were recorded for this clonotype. The CDR3 reads CASSQDGRNQPQHF. In DNA, the CDR3 is TGCGCCAGCAGCCAAGATGGCCGGAATCAGCCCCAGCATTTT. The rearrangement uses TRBV4-1 and TRBJ1-5; D is unresolved. V was clipped by 0 bases and J by 4 bases, with 7 bases between them. Germline assignment: CDR1 MGHRA and CDR2 YSYEKL. This CDR3 is 14 amino acids long.

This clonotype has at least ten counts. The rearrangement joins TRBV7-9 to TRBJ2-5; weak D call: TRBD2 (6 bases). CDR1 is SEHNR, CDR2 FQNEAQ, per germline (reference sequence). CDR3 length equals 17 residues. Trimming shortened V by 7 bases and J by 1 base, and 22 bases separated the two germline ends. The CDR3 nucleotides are TGTGCCAGCACCGACTACTTGAAGCGGGTCCCCCAAGAGACCCAGTACTTC. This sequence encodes CASTDYLKRVPQETQYF.

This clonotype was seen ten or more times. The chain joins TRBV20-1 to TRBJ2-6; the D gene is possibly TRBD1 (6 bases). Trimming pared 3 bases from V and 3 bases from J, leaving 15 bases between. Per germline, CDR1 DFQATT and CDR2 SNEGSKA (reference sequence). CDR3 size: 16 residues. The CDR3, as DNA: TGCAGTGCTAGGACTACAGGACAGAGTGGGGCCAACGTCCTGACTTTC. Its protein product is CSARTTGQSGANVLTF.

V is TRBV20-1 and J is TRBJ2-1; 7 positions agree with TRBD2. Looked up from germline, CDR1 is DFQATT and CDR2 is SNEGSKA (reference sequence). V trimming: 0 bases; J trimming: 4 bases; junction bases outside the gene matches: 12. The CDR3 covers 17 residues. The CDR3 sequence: CSARDSRGRVKYNEQFF. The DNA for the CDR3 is TGCAGTGCTAGAGATTCAAGAGGGAGGGTGAAGTACAATGAGCAGTTCTTC.

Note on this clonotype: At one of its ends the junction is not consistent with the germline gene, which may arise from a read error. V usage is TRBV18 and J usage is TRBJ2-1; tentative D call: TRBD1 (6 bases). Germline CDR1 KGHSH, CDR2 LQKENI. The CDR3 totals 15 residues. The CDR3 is CASSPDRSSYNERFF. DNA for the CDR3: TGTGCCAGCTCACCCGACAGGTCATCCTACAATGAGCGGTTCTTC.

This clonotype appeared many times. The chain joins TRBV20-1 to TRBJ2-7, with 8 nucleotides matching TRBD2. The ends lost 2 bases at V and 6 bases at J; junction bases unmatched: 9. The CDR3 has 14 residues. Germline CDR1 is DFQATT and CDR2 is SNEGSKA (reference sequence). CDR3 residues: CSARSRGVLSEQYF. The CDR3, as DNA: TGCAGTGCTAGATCGCGGGGGGTTCTCTCCGAGCAGTACTTC.

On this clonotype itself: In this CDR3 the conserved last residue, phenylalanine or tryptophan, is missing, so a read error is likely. In DNA form, the CDR3 reads TGTACCAGCAGTTCCCTCCTACGAGGGTTCAATGGCTACACCCTC. Protein sequence: CTSSSLLRGFNGYTL. V and J are TRBV6-6 and TRBJ1-2; D uncertain. In germline, CDR1 is MNHNY, CDR2 SVGAGI (reference sequence). CDR3 length equals 15 residues.

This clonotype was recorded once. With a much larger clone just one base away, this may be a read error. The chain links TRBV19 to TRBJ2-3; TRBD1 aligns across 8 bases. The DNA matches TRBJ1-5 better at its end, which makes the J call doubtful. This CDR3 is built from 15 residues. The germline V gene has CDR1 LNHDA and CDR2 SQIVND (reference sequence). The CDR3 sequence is CASSPGQGEADTQHF. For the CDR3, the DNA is TGTGCCAGTAGTCCAGGACAGGGTGAGGCAGATACGCAGCATTTT.

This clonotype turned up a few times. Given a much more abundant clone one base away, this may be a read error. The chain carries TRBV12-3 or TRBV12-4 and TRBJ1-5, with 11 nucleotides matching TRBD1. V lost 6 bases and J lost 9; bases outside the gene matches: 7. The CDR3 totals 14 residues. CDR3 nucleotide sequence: TGTGCCAGCAGCACGGACAGGGGGCTTCGGCCCCAGCATTTT. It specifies CASSTDRGLRPQHF.

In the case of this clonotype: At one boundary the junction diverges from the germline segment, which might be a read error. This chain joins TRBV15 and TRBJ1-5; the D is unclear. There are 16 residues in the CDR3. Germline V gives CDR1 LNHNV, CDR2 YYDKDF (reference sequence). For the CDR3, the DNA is TGTGCCACCAGCCGCGACCGGACGCTTTCCAATCAACCCCAGCATTTT. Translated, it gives CATSRDRTLSNQPQHF.

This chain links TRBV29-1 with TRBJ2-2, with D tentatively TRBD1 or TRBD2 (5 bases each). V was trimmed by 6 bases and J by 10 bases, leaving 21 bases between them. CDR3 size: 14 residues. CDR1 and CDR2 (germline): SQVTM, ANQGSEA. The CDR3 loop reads CSVGTAANTAELFF. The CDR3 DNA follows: TGCAGCGTAGGGACGGCCGCGAACACAGCGGAGCTGTTTTTT.

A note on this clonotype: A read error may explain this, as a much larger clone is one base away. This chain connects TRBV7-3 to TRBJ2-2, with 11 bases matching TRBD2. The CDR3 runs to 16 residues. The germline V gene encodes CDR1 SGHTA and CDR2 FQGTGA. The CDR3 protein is CAGSFRLAGNTGELFF. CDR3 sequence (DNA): TGTGCCGGCAGCTTTAGACTAGCGGGAAACACCGGGGAGCTGTTTTTT.